The T cell receptor (beta chain) described here comes from a study of cytomegalovirus exposure and HLA in healthy donors. Vbeta (60) and Jbeta (13) primers were used in the PCR. Sequenced by immunoSEQ multiplex PCR; TCRdb stores in-frame clones only, minus some. Of about 120,000 clones listed, less than 70% were seen once; the top ten hold roughly 2.2%. The V gene's germline CDR1 is SGHDT and CDR2 YYEEEE. V lost 5 bases and J lost 1; bases outside the gene matches: 5. The CDR3 has 16 amino acids. Healthy bone marrow donors made up the donors. Worth noting for this clone: No antigen is known for it.

The study's findings and limits: Follow-up analysis seemed to connect common viral pathogens with several of the most significant clusters identified.

The material sequenced was PBMCs. This sequence originates from a woman aged 25 to 39 in good health and CMV-seronegative. V and J are TRBV5-6 and TRBJ2-1; 11 nucleotides match TRBD2. CDR3 region: CASRLAGATSYNEQFF. CDR3 coding DNA: TGTGCCAGCAGACTAGCGGGAGCGACGTCCTACAATGAGCAGTTCTTC.